The clone carrying this TCR beta chain was seen a few times. Using its own MiXCR run on the 5' RACE reads, TCRdb lists one record per CDR3 protein. The data hold around 670,000 distinct CDR3 sequences, with around 6.1% observed a single time. This sample is drawn from a study of identical twins. The V segment lost 5 bases and the J segment 2 bases; nucleotides outside the gene matches: 14. The CDR3 loop spans 18 amino acids. Germline V lookup: CDR1 DFQATT, CDR2 SNEGSKA (reference sequence). This clonotype was obtained from a man between 18 and 29 years old in good health. Sequencing used naive T cells sorted from blood. The V gene is TRBV20-1, the J gene TRBJ1-5, with TRBD1 matching 11 bases. The CDR3 sequence: CSAYPVGQGAGGNQPQHF. CDR3 coding DNA: TGCAGTGCTTACCCCGTAGGACAGGGGGCAGGGGGCAATCAGCCCCAGCATTTT.